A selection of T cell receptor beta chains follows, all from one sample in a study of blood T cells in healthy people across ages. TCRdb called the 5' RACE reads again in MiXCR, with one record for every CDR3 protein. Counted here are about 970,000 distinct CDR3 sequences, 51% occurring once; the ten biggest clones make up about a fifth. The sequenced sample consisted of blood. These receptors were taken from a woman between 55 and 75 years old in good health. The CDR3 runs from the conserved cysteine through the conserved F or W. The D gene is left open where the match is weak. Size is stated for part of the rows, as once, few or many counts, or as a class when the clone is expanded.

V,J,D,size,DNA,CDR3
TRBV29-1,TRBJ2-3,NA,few,TGCAGCGTTGCCGTGGATACGCAGTATTTT,CSVAVDTQYF
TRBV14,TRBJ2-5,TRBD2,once,TGTGCCAGCAGCCCGGCAGCGGGAGTCGGGTGGGAGCAGTACTTC,CASSPAAGVGWEQYF
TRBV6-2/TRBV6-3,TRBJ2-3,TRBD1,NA,TGTGCCAGCAGTCCTGACAGGGTTTATAGGGATACGCAGTATTTT,CASSPDRVYRDTQYF
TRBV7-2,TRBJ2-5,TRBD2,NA,TGTGCCAGCAGCCCACGACTAGCTCTGGAGACCCAGTACTTC,CASSPRLALETQYF
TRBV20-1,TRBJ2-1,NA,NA,TGCAGTCCAAAATCAGAGATGGGTTACAATGAGCAGTTCTTC,CSPKSEMGYNEQFF
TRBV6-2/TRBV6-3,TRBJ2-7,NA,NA,TGTGCCAGCAGTTTTCCCGGGAGCGTGGCCTACGAGCAGTACTTC,CASSFPGSVAYEQYF
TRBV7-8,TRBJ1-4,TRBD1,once,TGTGCCAGCAGCTCTCACAGGGGAGGGGGGGAAAAACTGTTTTTT,CASSSHRGGGEKLFF
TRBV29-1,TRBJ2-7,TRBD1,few,TGCAGCGTTGTGGGACAGTGGGCCTACGAGCAGTACTTC,CSVVGQWAYEQYF
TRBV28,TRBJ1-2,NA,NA,TGTGCCAGCAGCTACACAAAAAACTATGGCTACACCTTC,CASSYTKNYGYTF
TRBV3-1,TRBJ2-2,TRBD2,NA,TGTGCCAGCAGCCAAGCGGGAGGGCTGGCCGGGGAGCTGTTTTTT,CASSQAGGLAGELFF
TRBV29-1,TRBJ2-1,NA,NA,TGCAGCGTTGAAGTATCTTACAATGAGCAGTTCTTC,CSVEVSYNEQFF
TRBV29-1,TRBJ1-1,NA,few,TGCAGCGTTGTCCTAGGGGAATTGAACACTGAAGCTTTCTTT,CSVVLGELNTEAFF
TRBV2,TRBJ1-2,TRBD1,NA,TGTGCCAGCAGTGTAGGGACAGGGACCAACTATGGCTACACCTTC,CASSVGTGTNYGYTF
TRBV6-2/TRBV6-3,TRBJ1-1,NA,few,TGTGCCAGCCATTCCTCAGGAAGAATGAACACTGAAGCTTTCTTT,CASHSSGRMNTEAFF
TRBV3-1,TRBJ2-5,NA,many,TGTGCCAGCAGCCGACCAAGGGGCAACCAAGAGACCCAGTACTTC,CASSRPRGNQETQYF
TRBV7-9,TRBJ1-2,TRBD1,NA,TGTGCCAGCAGCTTTAGGGGGCTTGGCTACACCTTC,CASSFRGLGYTF
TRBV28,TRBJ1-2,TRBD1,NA,TGTGCCAGCGGACGCCTAGGACAGGGGGGCTACACCTTC,CASGRLGQGGYTF
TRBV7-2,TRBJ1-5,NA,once,TGTGCCAGCAGCTTAGGAGGAGCAGCTAATCAGCCCCAGCATTTT,CASSLGGAANQPQHF
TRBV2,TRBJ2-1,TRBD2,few,TGTGCCAGCAGTGGACTAGCGGGAGGTAGCCATGAGCAGTTCTTC,CASSGLAGGSHEQFF